The source of this T cell receptor (beta chain) is a study of shared clonotypes between healthy human individuals. CD8 cells regarded as naive lacked CD45RO, were positively chosen for CCR7, and omitted terminally differentiated effector memory CD45RA+ cells. The CDR3 totals 16 residues. CDR1 and CDR2 from the germline V gene are MDHEN and SYDVKM. V was trimmed by 2 bases and J by 7 bases, leaving 18 bases between them. Assay: immunoSEQ multiplex PCR; the TCRdb copy retains only in-frame clones and omits some. The profile shows roughly 2,000,000 clones, around 93% of them singletons. The sequence derives from a man in his late teens or twenties in good health. Some clones in this sample may be carry-over from other donors' samples. This chain links TRBV28 with TRBJ2-1, with D perhaps matching TRBD2 (6 bases). The sample taken for sequencing was naive CD8+ T cells from PBMCs. This chain's CDR3 is CASSLGYTIGRNEQFF. In DNA, the CDR3 is TGTGCCAGCAGTTTAGGATATACGATTGGGAGGAATGAGCAGTTCTTC.